Sequencing of this T cell receptor beta chain was carried out in a study of blood T cell repertoires in COVID-19. Measured with immunoSEQ multiplex PCR; TCRdb has only the in-frame clones, and not every one. The sample gives 85,000 to 130,000 clones, 65% to 90% of which show up once; less than 3.5% is in the top ten. CDR3 length: 15 residues. Per the germline V gene, CDR1 is GTSNPN and CDR2 is SVGIG (reference sequence). With 2 bases clipped from V and 2 bases from J, the junction kept 4 bases outside the gene matches. The V gene is TRBV30, the J gene TRBJ2-5; 11 positions agree with TRBD2. Sequencing was done on a sample of PBMCs or T cells enriched from blood (not recorded which). The clonotype was recovered from a woman aged 45-60 years who had recovered from COVID-19. CDR3 in amino acids: CAWSFSGGGQETQYF. The CDR3 coding sequence is TGTGCCTGGAGTTTTAGCGGGGGGGGTCAAGAGACCCAGTACTTC.